The sequence of this T cell receptor beta chain was determined in a study of tumor and adjacent non-tumor tissue in lung cancer. About the research overall: Histology: eleven to twelve adenocarcinoma, a couple of squamous cell carcinoma, 1 small cell lung cancer. Aged about 30 to 76 years, patients included 10 men and 4 to 6 women with stage I to III disease. On average, productive TCRbeta reads reached 4 million to 5 million per sample.

TCRbeta libraries were built with three rounds of nested PCR, modified from ARM-PCR. TCRdb redid the calling of the multiplex PCR reads with MiXCR, one entry per CDR3 protein. The table records 90,000 to 100,000 distinct CDR3 sequences, about 80% of them present only once. RNA was extracted from bulk tissue without any cell sorting. This non-tumor lung sample came from over 3 cm beyond the tumor edge. Looked up from germline, CDR1 is MDHEN and CDR2 is SYDVKM. The CDR3 contains 16 residues. V shed 7 bases and J 3 bases; nucleotides not matched to a gene: 12. This chain connects TRBV28 to TRBJ2-7; 10 bases line up with TRBD1. The sequenced material came from distant non-tumor lung tissue. This clonotype was sampled from a man aged 55 to 70 with small cell lung cancer. CDR3 DNA sequence: TGTGCCAGCAATCGGGATGGTCGGGACAGGGGCTACGAGCAGTACTTC. Protein sequence: CASNRDGRDRGYEQYF.